Listed below are T cell receptor beta chains from one sample, sequenced in a study of T-cell reconstitution after alpha-beta-depleted transplantation in children. A single record per CDR3 protein comes from TCRdb applying MiXCR to the PCR reads. Of 300,000 to 350,000 distinct CDR3 sequences detected, 15% to 20% appear once; the ten largest clones hold around 43%. This specimen consisted of PBMCs, mostly from graft donor cells, obtained 360 days after TCRalphabeta/CD19-depleted stem cell transplant. The origin of the receptors is a male patient between 2 and 15 years old who had a stem cell transplant for acute lymphoblastic leukemia, so the T cells may come from the graft donor. CDR3s include the opening cysteine and the closing phenylalanine or tryptophan. A D gene is named only where the DNA matches it firmly. Clone size is shown for a subset of rows, as once, few, many or a class of expanded clone.

DNA	CDR3	J	V	D	size
TGTGCCAGCATTTCCGACATACGCACTGAAGCTTTCTTT	CASISDIRTEAFF	TRBJ1-1	TRBV12-3/TRBV12-4	.	.
TGTGCCAGCAGCTTAGAGACAGGGGTCAATGAGCAGTTCTTC	CASSLETGVNEQFF	TRBJ2-1	TRBV7-6	TRBD1	.
TGTGCCAGCAGCTTTGGGACTAGTACGCAGTATTTT	CASSFGTSTQYF	TRBJ2-3	TRBV7-6	TRBD2	.
TGTGCCAGCAGCCCCCGGGTCCTGCAGGGTGAGCAGTTCTTC	CASSPRVLQGEQFF	TRBJ2-1	TRBV9	.	.
TGTGCCACCAGGGGGGGGGACTACGAGCAGTACTTC	CATRGGDYEQYF	TRBJ2-7	TRBV28	.	few
TGCGCCAGCAGCCCAATGACTAGGACCTACGAGCAGTACTTC	CASSPMTRTYEQYF	TRBJ2-7	TRBV5-1	.	.
TGCAGTGTGGAAAGACCGGGACAGTCCATGGATACGCAGTATTTT	CSVERPGQSMDTQYF	TRBJ2-3	TRBV20-1	TRBD1	few
TGTGCCAGCAGCTTGACAGGGACGGGACTAGCGGGAGAAAATACGCAGTATTTT	CASSLTGTGLAGENTQYF	TRBJ2-3	TRBV5-4	TRBD2	few
TGTGCCATCAAAGAAGGGCAGGATGGGCAAGAGACCCAGTACTTC	CAIKEGQDGQETQYF	TRBJ2-5	TRBV10-3	.	.
TGTGCCAGCAGTTTTGGGGCGGGAAACACCATATATTTT	CASSFGAGNTIYF	TRBJ1-3	TRBV12-3/TRBV12-4	.	few
TGCGCCAGCACCCTCCAGACAGGGAGAAGGGAGACCCAGTACTTC	CASTLQTGRRETQYF	TRBJ2-5	TRBV5-1	TRBD1	.
TGCGCCAGCAGCCTAGACCGGGACCCGGAGGGCACAGATACGCAGTATTTT	CASSLDRDPEGTDTQYF	TRBJ2-3	TRBV4-1	.	many
TGTGCCAGCAGCACCGACGGAGTTGAGCAGTTCTTC	CASSTDGVEQFF	TRBJ2-1	TRBV9	.	few
TGCGCCAGCAGTCCGAGGGCGGGGCTCGATGAGCAGTTCTTC	CASSPRAGLDEQFF	TRBJ2-1	TRBV5-1	.	.
TGTGCCAGCAGCCCCCGTCTAGTTAAGGGTGGAGGGGAGCAGTTCTTC	CASSPRLVKGGGEQFF	TRBJ2-1	TRBV4-2	.	many
TGCGCCAGCAGCCAACTCGGTCGAGGAGGGGCCAAAAACATTCAGTACTTC	CASSQLGRGGAKNIQYF	TRBJ2-4	TRBV4-3	.	.
TGTGCCAGCAGTAGGACAGGGAACACCGGGGAGCTGTTTTTT	CASSRTGNTGELFF	TRBJ2-2	TRBV6-1	TRBD1	.